This T cell receptor (beta chain) stems from a study of blood T cell repertoires in COVID-19. Patients in Seattle were enrolled during active infection, then followed longitudinally. The protocol was immunoSEQ multiplex PCR, while the TCRdb copy is restricted to in-frame clones and leaves out a portion. The repertoire holds about 62,000 clones, with approximately 90% as singletons. This CDR3 is 16 amino acids long. V shed 4 bases and J 0 bases; nucleotides not matched to a gene: 5. Germline CDR1 SGHDT, CDR2 YYEEEE. The sample was peripheral blood. The rearrangement links TRBV5-6 to TRBJ2-4, with 9 bases matching TRBD2. The source of this sequence is a woman aged 55-70 years with COVID-19, enrolled during active disease. In DNA, the CDR3 is TGTGCCAGCAGCCCAAGCGGGAGGTTAGCCAAAAACATTCAGTACTTC. It yields the protein CASSPSGRLAKNIQYF.